This entry lists 24 T cell receptor beta chains sequenced from one sample in a study of long-term antiretroviral therapy in people with HIV. Survey-level resolution applied to immunoSEQ assay v3.0. Only in-frame clones appear in the TCRdb table, and some are missing; sequencing was by immunoSEQ multiplex PCR. The sample lists under 30,000 clones, 90% to 95% occurring once. Sequenced here: unsorted PBMCs, sampled 7.3 to 7.5 years after starting antiretroviral therapy. These receptors were taken from a man between 45 and 60 years old with HIV.

V is TRBV21-1 and J is TRBJ2-2; no check of the table's D call, TRBD2, against the DNA was made. TRBV21-1 is recorded as a pseudogene. The CDR3 totals 16 residues. CDR3 loop: CASSKVSTANTGELFF. The CDR3 region has the DNA TGTGCCAGCAGCAAAGTATCCACTGCGAACACCGGGGAGCTGTTTTTT.

The chain uses TRBV6-1 and TRBJ2-7; 9 nucleotides agree with TRBD2. CDR3 size: 14 residues. The germline V gene encodes CDR1 MNHNS and CDR2 SASEGT. With V trimmed by 1 base and J by 5 bases, 3 bases remained unmatched. Here the CDR3 reads CASSEGRGGNEQYF. The DNA for the CDR3 is TGTGCCAGCAGTGAAGGGCGGGGGGGAAACGAGCAGTACTTC.

The V gene is TRBV7-2, the J gene TRBJ2-3, with 10 bases matching TRBD2. CDR3 size: 16 residues. CDR1 and CDR2 (germline): SGHTA, FQGNSA. Trimming cost V 5 bases and J 1 base; bases outside gene matches: 6. The CDR3 DNA follows: TGTGCCAGCAGCCGAGGCGGGACTAGCGGCACAGATACGCAGTATTTT. This sequence encodes CASSRGGTSGTDTQYF.

The V call is TRBV4-1, the J call TRBJ1-2; D uncertain. The CDR3 has 15 amino acids. Looked up from germline, CDR1 is MGHRA and CDR2 is YSYEKL. Deletions cut 4 bases from V and 0 bases from J, with 12 bases between. The CDR3 reads CASSPPGRSNYGYTF. The CDR3 DNA sequence: TGCGCCAGCAGCCCCCCGGGGAGGTCTAACTATGGCTACACCTTC.

The V gene is TRBV27, the J gene TRBJ2-7; no definite D call. Trimming cost V 0 bases and J 3 bases, with 9 bases left between them. The CDR3 length is 14 residues. Germline CDR1 and CDR2: MNHEY and SMNVEV (reference sequence). DNA for the CDR3: TGTGCCAGCAGTTTATCGGGCGGATACTACGAGCAGTACTTC. It encodes CASSLSGGYYEQYF.

The chain is built from TRBV11-3 and TRBJ2-3, with 7 bases fitting TRBD1. This CDR3 has 15 amino acids. V was pared by 2 bases and J by 2 bases, with 4 bases of the junction left unmatched. Germline V gene data show CDR1 as SGHNT and CDR2 as YENEEA. The CDR3 here is CASSLTGAVTDTQYF. The CDR3 DNA is TGTGCCAGCAGCTTAACAGGGGCAGTCACAGATACGCAGTATTTT.

This chain links TRBV19 with TRBJ2-4; tentatively, D is TRBD2 (7 bases). CDR3 length: 16 residues. V lost 1 base and J 3 bases, leaving 13 bases between the germline ends. The germline V gene encodes CDR1 LNHDA and CDR2 SQIVND (reference sequence). The DNA for the CDR3 is TGTGCCAGTAGTATAGGAGGGGAGGGGGTCAAAAACATTCAGTACTTC. Translation gives CASSIGGEGVKNIQYF.

This chain links TRBV30 with TRBJ1-5, with TRBD1 as a possible D gene (5 bases). The CDR3 is 15 amino acids. V was cut by 2 bases and J by 0 bases, with 11 bases left in between. Germline V gives CDR1 GTSNPN, CDR2 SVGIG (reference sequence). The CDR3 sequence is CAWSQGGISNQPQHF. The CDR3, as DNA: TGTGCCTGGAGTCAGGGAGGGATTAGCAATCAGCCCCAGCATTTT.

The rearrangement uses TRBV10-2 and TRBJ1-5, with unresolved D. V was pared by 2 bases and J by 9 bases, with 14 bases between. The CDR3 is 14 amino acids. Germline V gene lookup returns CDR1 WSHSY and CDR2 SAAADI. The CDR3 region has the DNA TGCGCCAGCAGTGAGAACACCATAATCACGCCCCAGCATTTT. Its translation: CASSENTIITPQHF.

CDR3 DNA sequence: TGCGCCAGCAAATGGACAGGGGGCACCCACAATGAGCAGTTCTTC. The encoded protein is CASKWTGGTHNEQFF. The chain has TRBV5-1 and TRBJ2-1; 11 nucleotides match TRBD1. The CDR3 is 15 residues long. CDR1 and CDR2 (germline): SGHRS, YFSETQ. J lost 5 bases, V lost 6 bases, and 7 bases had no gene match.

The chain uses TRBV5-1 and TRBJ2-7; 9 nucleotides align to TRBD2. Germline V CDR1 and CDR2: SGHRS, YFSETQ. The CDR3 sequence is 15 residues long. J was trimmed by 2 bases and V by 0 bases; bases with no gene match: 3. This CDR3 is CASSLGVAGAYEQYF. CDR3 sequence (DNA): TGCGCCAGCAGCTTGGGGGTAGCGGGGGCCTACGAGCAGTACTTC.

The CDR3 nucleotides are TGCGCCAGCAGCTTGGTACAGGGGAGGGGTGAGCAGTTCTTC. This encodes CASSLVQGRGEQFF. V is TRBV5-1 and J is TRBJ2-1, with D perhaps matching TRBD1 or TRBD2 (7 bases each). V was pared by 0 bases and J by 9 bases, with 13 bases between. The CDR3 has 14 residues. The germline gives CDR1 SGHRS, CDR2 YFSETQ.

The gene calls are TRBV6-1 and TRBJ2-2; D is possibly TRBD1 (5 bases). The CDR3 is made up of 13 amino acids. Germline V gene data show CDR1 as MNHNS and CDR2 as SASEGT. V was cut by 7 bases and J by 1 base, with 7 bases left in between. The CDR3 sequence is CASIGQNTGELFF. Here the CDR3 DNA reads TGTGCCAGCATTGGACAGAACACCGGGGAGCTGTTTTTT.

The chain combines TRBV7-6 with TRBJ2-1; D tentatively reads TRBD1 or TRBD2 (5 bases each). Germline V gene lookup returns CDR1 SGHVS and CDR2 FNYEAQ. The CDR3 has 13 amino acids. Trimming pared 6 bases from V and 10 bases from J, leaving 16 bases between. The CDR3 nucleotides read TGTGCCAGCAGTTCCACCCTTGGGGGAGAGCAGTTCTTC. Protein product: CASSSTLGGEQFF.

This chain uses TRBV27 with TRBJ1-2, with TRBD1 identical over 8 bases. With V trimmed by 5 bases and J by 4 bases, 6 bases remained unmatched. CDR3 length equals 14 residues. Germline CDR1 reads MNHEY; CDR2 reads SMNVEV (reference sequence). The CDR3 coding sequence is TGTGCCAGCAGTCAAAACAGGGGGAGCTATGGCTACACCTTC. This codes for CASSQNRGSYGYTF.

This clone was recorded once. DNA for the CDR3: TGCGCCAGCAGTGAACTAGCGGGCGCGAACACCGGGGAGCTGTTTTTT. It translates to CASSELAGANTGELFF. The V gene is TRBV10-1, the J gene TRBJ2-2; 9 nucleotides line up with TRBD2. Germline values: CDR1 WNHNN, CDR2 SYGVQD (reference sequence). There are 16 residues in the CDR3. The ends lost 3 bases at V and 0 bases at J; junction bases unmatched: 2.

The chain employs TRBV7-6 and TRBJ2-7, with D tentatively TRBD2 (5 bases). V lost 0 bases to trimming and J lost 7 bases, with 16 bases between them. The CDR3 consists of 15 residues. Germline assignment: CDR1 SGHVS and CDR2 FNYEAQ. The CDR3 DNA follows: TGTGCCAGCAGCTTAGCGCCGGAGCGGTCCGAAGAGCAGTACTTC. Protein product: CASSLAPERSEEQYF.

The chain carries TRBV4-3 and TRBJ1-4, with D tentatively TRBD1 (5 bases). This CDR3 region has 16 residues. Germline CDR1 reads LGHNA; CDR2 reads YSLEER. V was trimmed by 4 bases and J by 6 bases, leaving 18 bases between them. CDR3 sequence: CASSLVPGLGDEKLFF. The CDR3 DNA reads as TGCGCCAGCAGCCTCGTACCGGGACTCGGGGATGAAAAACTGTTTTTT.

The chain combines TRBV18 with TRBJ1-1; D call uncertain. The CDR3 is 13 residues long. V gave up 1 base and J gave up 6 bases, with 9 bases separating them. The V gene's germline CDR1 is KGHSH and CDR2 LQKENI. CDR3 protein: CASSPQGGAEAFF. In nucleotides, the CDR3 is TGTGCCAGCTCACCACAGGGCGGGGCTGAAGCTTTCTTT. The full variable domain, its missing parts supplied by reference TRBV18 and TRBJ1-1, is NAGVMQNPRHLVRRRGQEARLRCSPMKGHSHVYWYRQLPEEGLKFMVYLQKENIIDESGMPKERFSAEFPKEGPSILRIQQVVRGDSAAYFCASSPQGGAEAFFGQGTRLTVV.

The V gene is TRBV10-3, the J gene TRBJ2-7; 13 bases are shared with TRBD2. The germline V gene has CDR1 ENHRY and CDR2 SYGVKD. The CDR3 spans 19 residues. The V and J ends lost 0 bases and 2 bases, in that order; junction bases with no gene match: 10. CDR3 region: CAISESGTSGVKVAYEQYF. The DNA of the CDR3 is TGTGCCATCAGTGAGTCCGGGACTAGCGGGGTGAAAGTCGCCTACGAGCAGTACTTC.

V is TRBV9 and J is TRBJ2-1, with TRBD2 as a possible D gene (7 bases). The germline V gene encodes CDR1 SGDLS and CDR2 YYNGEE. This CDR3 has 14 residues. The V gene lost 0 bases and the J gene lost 7 bases, with 11 bases spanning the gap. The CDR3 region is CASSVAGGRNEQFF. The CDR3 DNA is TGTGCCAGCAGCGTAGCGGGGGGCAGAAATGAGCAGTTCTTC.

The chain is built from TRBV5-1 and TRBJ2-7, with TRBD2 identical over 12 bases. Losses at the gene ends were 2 bases for V and 7 bases for J; bases not matched to a gene: 7. The CDR3 extends over 15 amino acids. Germline V gene lookup returns CDR1 SGHRS and CDR2 YFSETQ. The CDR3 spells CASSFTSGGTWEQYF. The CDR3 DNA follows: TGCGCCAGCAGCTTCACTAGCGGGGGGACTTGGGAGCAGTACTTC.

This chain connects TRBV6-6 to TRBJ2-7, with 9 positions matching TRBD1. The ends lost 3 bases at V and 0 bases at J; junction bases unmatched: 6. The CDR3 runs to 16 residues. Germline V gene sequence: CDR1 MNHNY, CDR2 SVGAGI (reference sequence). The CDR3 DNA is TGTGCCAGCAGTTATGGGACAGGGTCATCCTCCTACGAGCAGTACTTC. Its translation: CASSYGTGSSSYEQYF.

The V call is TRBV6-6, the J call TRBJ2-7, with 11 bases lining up with TRBD1. The CDR3 runs 15 residues. Germline V CDR1 and CDR2: MNHNY, SVGAGI (reference sequence). Trimming removed 2 bases from V and 5 bases from J; junction bases left unmatched: 5. CDR3 coding DNA: TGTGCCAGCAGTTACGCGGGACAGGGGGGCCACGAGCAGTACTTC. Translated, it gives CASSYAGQGGHEQYF.